The clone carrying this T cell receptor beta chain has a handful of counts. This entry is derived from a study of blood T cell repertoires in COVID-19. Study information: Samples taken during acute and convalescent COVID-19 were collected in the United States, Italy and Spain.

V was cut by 1 base and J by 0 bases, with 7 bases left in between. CDR3 length equals 14 residues. Per germline, CDR1 SGHTA and CDR2 FQGNSA. Per the original methods: Amplification of reference gene primers was used by the study to estimate nucleated cell counts. Clones were read by immunoSEQ multiplex PCR, and TCRdb kept only the in-frame ones, dropping some. That table gives V, J and clone size, and the DNA gave D and trimming. The sample has 250,000 or so clones, around 85% seen once. The material sequenced was peripheral blood. The rearrangement uses TRBV7-2 and TRBJ2-7; D is ambiguous. The source is a man older than 75 with acute or convalescent COVID-19. Written as DNA, the CDR3 is TGTGCCAGCAGCTTAGGGTCCTACTCCTACGAGCAGTACTTC. It specifies CASSLGSYSYEQYF.